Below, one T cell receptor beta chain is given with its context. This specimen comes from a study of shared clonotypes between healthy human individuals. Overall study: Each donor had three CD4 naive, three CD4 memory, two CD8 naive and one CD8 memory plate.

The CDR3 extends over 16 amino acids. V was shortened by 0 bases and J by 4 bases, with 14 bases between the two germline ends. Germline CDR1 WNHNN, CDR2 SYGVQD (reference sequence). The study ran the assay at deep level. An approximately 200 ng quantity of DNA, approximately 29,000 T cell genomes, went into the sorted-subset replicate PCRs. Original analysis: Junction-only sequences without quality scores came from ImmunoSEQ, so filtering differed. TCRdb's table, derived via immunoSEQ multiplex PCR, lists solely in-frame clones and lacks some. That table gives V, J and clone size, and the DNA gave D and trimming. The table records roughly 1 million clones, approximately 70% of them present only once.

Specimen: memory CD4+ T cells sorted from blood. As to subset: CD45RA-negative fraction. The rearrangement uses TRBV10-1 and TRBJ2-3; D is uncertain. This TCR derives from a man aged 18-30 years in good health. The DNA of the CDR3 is TGCGCCAGCAGTGAGTCAGGGTCGAAGTCGGCAGATACGCAGTATTTT. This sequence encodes CASSESGSKSADTQYF.